Listed below are T cell receptor beta chains from one sample, sequenced in a study of blood T cell repertoires in COVID-19. Profiled with immunoSEQ multiplex PCR; TCRdb holds only in-frame clones, not every one. Among approximately 200,000 clones listed, 80% to 90% were seen once. The sample consisted of peripheral blood. These receptors were collected from a woman at least 80 years old with COVID-19, enrolled during active disease. The CDR3 runs from the conserved cysteine through the conserved F or W. A D gene is named only where the DNA matches it firmly. Part of the rows lack a size; the others show once, few, many or a class for expanded clones.

v_gene	j_gene	abundance	d_gene	CDR3nt	CDR3aa
TRBV18	TRBJ1-3	-	-	TGTGCCAGCTCAGCTCCATTACAGAGACAGCTCTACGGAAACACCATATATTTT	CASSAPLQRQLYGNTIYF
TRBV5-4	TRBJ1-4	-	TRBD1	TGTGCCAGCAGCTTGTTTCAGGGGGGCCTTGCAACTAATGAAAAACTGTTTTTT	CASSLFQGGLATNEKLFF
TRBV6-6	TRBJ2-1	-	TRBD1	TGTGCCAGCAGGACAGGGGGCTCTTACAATGAGCAGTTCTTC	CASRTGGSYNEQFF
TRBV5-1	TRBJ1-1	-	TRBD1	TGCGCCAGCAGCTTCAACAGGGGGGTGGACACTGAAGCTTTCTTT	CASSFNRGVDTEAFF
TRBV12-3/TRBV12-4	TRBJ1-6	-	-	TGTGCCAGCAGTTTACGGGAAAATTCACCCCTCCACTTT	CASSLRENSPLHF
TRBV15	TRBJ1-4	few	-	TGTGCACCCCCCAGTGAAAAACTGTTTTTT	CAPPSEKLFF
TRBV11-3	TRBJ2-2	-	-	TGTGCCAGCAGTCGACTAGTTACCGGGGAGCTGTTTTTT	CASSRLVTGELFF
TRBV23-1	TRBJ1-5	few	-	TGCGCCAGCAACAAAAAGGGGAATCAGCCCCAGCATTTT	CASNKKGNQPQHF
TRBV24-1	TRBJ2-1	-	TRBD2	TGTGCCACCAGTGATCCCAGCGGGGGAAGCTCCTACAATGAGCAGTTCTTC	CATSDPSGGSSYNEQFF
TRBV10-1	TRBJ1-1	-	-	TGCGCCAGCAGTCTACAGGGGAACACTGAAGCTTTCTTT	CASSLQGNTEAFF
TRBV5-4	TRBJ2-3	-	TRBD2	TGTGCCAGCAGCTTTGGACTAGCGGGGGGGAGCACAGATACGCAGTATTTT	CASSFGLAGGSTDTQYF
TRBV27	TRBJ1-3	-	TRBD1	TGTGCCAGCAGGTACAGGGGTGGAAACACCATATATTTT	CASRYRGGNTIYF
TRBV19	TRBJ1-1	-	-	TGTGCCAGTAGGGGACTGCAGGGATTGAACACTGAAGCTTTCTTT	CASRGLQGLNTEAFF
TRBV10-3	TRBJ1-6	once	TRBD1	TGTGCCATCAGTGAGTCGGGACAGAATTCACCCCTCCACTTT	CAISESGQNSPLHF
TRBV2	TRBJ2-4	-	-	TGTGCCAGCAGTCCTACTAGTTTGGACGCCAAAAACATTCAGTACTTC	CASSPTSLDAKNIQYF
TRBV5-1	TRBJ1-2	-	-	TGCGCCAGCAGCTTGGCTCCAACGGGGGGGCTTATCTCCACCTTC	CASSLAPTGGLISTF
TRBV5-1	TRBJ1-4	-	-	TGCGCCAGCGCAAGGGACATTGCAACTAATGAAAAACTGTTTTTT	CASARDIATNEKLFF
TRBV9	TRBJ1-3	-	-	TGTGCCAGCAGCTCCGGGAGGGCTGGAAACACCATATATTTT	CASSSGRAGNTIYF
TRBV3-1/TRBV3-2	TRBJ2-2	-	-	TGTGCCAGCGGGGGGGCCGGGGTCGGCACCGGGGAGCTGTTTTTT	CASGGAGVGTGELFF
TRBV10-3	TRBJ2-1	-	TRBD2	TGTGCCACCTCCGGTAGCGGGGGAGGGGATGAGCAGTTCTTC	CATSGSGGGDEQFF
TRBV5-1	TRBJ1-1	few	-	TGCGCCAGCAGCTTGGACGCCCGGGTTACTGAAGCTTTCTTT	CASSLDARVTEAFF
TRBV28	TRBJ2-5	once	-	TGTGCCAGTAGTACCAGGGTTGAGACCCAGTACTTC	CASSTRVETQYF
TRBV6-5	TRBJ2-1	once	TRBD2	TGTGCCAGCCGAACTAGCGCAGGTGCCTACAATGAGCAGTTCTTC	CASRTSAGAYNEQFF
TRBV18	TRBJ2-2	-	-	TGTGCCAGCTCACCACAAGGTTTCGGGTACGGGGAGCTGTTTTTT	CASSPQGFGYGELFF
TRBV29-1	TRBJ2-3	-	TRBD2	TGCAGCGTGGCCGGGACTAGCGGGGCAGATACGCAGTATTTT	CSVAGTSGADTQYF
TRBV6-5	TRBJ1-2	-	TRBD1	TGTGCCAGCAGGAGGACAGGGTCTGAAGATGGCTACACCTTC	CASRRTGSEDGYTF
TRBV5-4	TRBJ2-5	-	TRBD2	TGTGCCAGCAGCTCAAGCGGGGGGGGGCGAGAGACCCAGTACTTC	CASSSSGGGRETQYF
TRBV23-1	TRBJ1-6	-	TRBD1	TGCGCCAGCAGTAGAATGGGCAGGGGGTACAATTCACCCCTCCACTTT	CASSRMGRGYNSPLHF
TRBV10-1	TRBJ2-3	-	TRBD2	TGCGCCAGCAGCGGGGGGGCGAATACGCAGTATTTT	CASSGGANTQYF
TRBV25-1	TRBJ1-1	-	TRBD1	TGTGCCAGCAGACCCGGACAGGGGAGGATGACTGAAGCTTTCTTT	CASRPGQGRMTEAFF
TRBV28	TRBJ1-1	-	-	TGTGCCAGCAGCCCACCGGGGGGCGAAGCTTTCTTT	CASSPPGGEAFF
TRBV11-3	TRBJ2-1	few	TRBD1	TGTGCCAGCAGCTCCGGACAGGGGGGACTGGGTGAGCAGTTCTTC	CASSSGQGGLGEQFF
TRBV5-1	TRBJ2-1	-	-	TGCGCCAGCAGCTTATCAGGAAACAATGAGCAGTTCTTC	CASSLSGNNEQFF
TRBV9	TRBJ2-3	-	TRBD2	TGTGCCAGCAGCGTAGGTAGCGGGGGCTCCGGGACAGATACGCAGTATTTT	CASSVGSGGSGTDTQYF
TRBV2	TRBJ2-1	-	TRBD1	TGTGCCAGCAGTGTAGCTGGACAGGGAAATAATGAGCAGTTCTTC	CASSVAGQGNNEQFF
TRBV12-3/TRBV12-4	TRBJ2-3	once	TRBD2	TGTGCCGCGGGGGTACATAGCACAGATACGCAGTATTTT	CAAGVHSTDTQYF
TRBV7-6	TRBJ2-7	-	TRBD1	TGTGCCAGCAGCTTAGCGACACAGGGGGACTACGAGCAGTACTTC	CASSLATQGDYEQYF
TRBV7-2	TRBJ1-1	-	TRBD1	TGTGCCAGCAGCTACCGACAGGGAATGTCTGCTTTCTTT	CASSYRQGMSAFF
TRBV5-4	TRBJ1-3	-	TRBD1	TGTGCCAGCAGCTCCATGGACAGGGCTGGAAACACCATATATTTT	CASSSMDRAGNTIYF
TRBV6-5	TRBJ1-6	-	-	TGTGCCAGCAGTTACTCAGGGGTCACCCTCCACTTT	CASSYSGVTLHF
TRBV5-1	TRBJ2-3	-	-	TGCGCCAGCAGCTTGGGTCTAGCGCAAGATACGCAGTATTTT	CASSLGLAQDTQYF
TRBV28	TRBJ1-2	-	-	TGTGCCAGCAGTTTGTTTCATTTAGCTAACTATGGCTACACCTTC	CASSLFHLANYGYTF
TRBV24-1	TRBJ1-3	few	-	TGTGCCACCAGTGACCCCGGGACACCTGGAAACACCATATATTTT	CATSDPGTPGNTIYF
TRBV7-2	TRBJ1-5	-	-	TGTGCCAGCAGCCAGAGCAGGGATCAGCCCCAGCATTTT	CASSQSRDQPQHF